These 32 T cell receptor beta chains came from one sample sequenced in a study of blood T cell repertoires in COVID-19 (dated by TCRdb to about 2020). The library was built by means of the immunoSEQ multiplex PCR assay. TCRdb holds this immuneACCESS table with in-frame rearrangements only. Some clones are missing; in checked studies, unresolved V genes explain under half, and the rest has no known cause. Across this sample there are roughly 130,000 clones, with 84% seen only once. Under 15% of the sample goes to the ten largest clones. Source material: peripheral blood. These receptors all come from a woman in her twenties or thirties who had recovered from COVID-19.

V usage is TRBV5-6 and J usage is TRBJ1-1; 9 nucleotides agree with TRBD1. Germline loops: CDR1 SGHDT, CDR2 YYEEEE. J gave up 0 bases and V 4 bases, and 1 base lay outside the gene matches. This CDR3 spans 14 amino acids. CDR3 region: CASSGQGLNTEAFF. CDR3 DNA: TGTGCCAGCAGCGGACAGGGGTTGAACACTGAAGCTTTCTTT.

This sequence joins TRBV15 and TRBJ1-4, with a possible D match to TRBD1 (5 bases). With 10 bases removed from V and 4 bases from J, the gap between germline ends came to 16 bases. The germline gives CDR1 LNHNV, CDR2 YYDKDF (reference sequence). This CDR3 is built from 14 residues. The DNA for the CDR3 is TGTGCCATTTCTTCGACAGCCTTTAATGAAAAACTGTTTTTT. Protein product: CAISSTAFNEKLFF.

The V gene is TRBV6-5, the J gene TRBJ1-2; no definite D call. There are 12 residues in the CDR3. Trimming took 2 bases from V and 2 from J, leaving 3 bases between them. Germline V gene lookup returns CDR1 MNHEY and CDR2 SVGAGI. For the CDR3, the DNA is TGTGCCAGCAGTTACCTAAACTATGGCTACACCTTC. Its protein product is CASSYLNYGYTF.

The J gene is TRBJ2-5, the V gene TRBV5-1; 8 nucleotides agree with TRBD2. The CDR3 sequence is 14 residues long. Germline V CDR1 and CDR2: SGHRS, YFSETQ. The V and J ends lost 0 bases and 2 bases, in that order; junction bases with no gene match: 0. CDR3 coding DNA: TGCGCCAGCAGCTTGGCGGGAGGGCAAGAGACCCAGTACTTC. Protein product: CASSLAGGQETQYF. Full variable domain (rest looked up from reference TRBV5-1 and TRBJ2-5): KAGVTQTPRYLIKTRGQQVTLSCSPISGHRSVSWYQQTPGQGLQFLFEYFSETQRNKGNFPGRFSGRQFSNSRSEMNVSTLELGDSALYLCASSLAGGQETQYFGPGTRLLVL.

This clone appeared a single time. The chain uses TRBV27 and TRBJ2-3; no clear D gene. Germline CDR1 is MNHEY and CDR2 is SMNVEV (reference sequence). V was trimmed by 5 bases and J by 3 bases, leaving 18 bases between them. The CDR3 length is 16 residues. CDR3 nucleotides: TGTGCCAGCAGTCCTTCTAAGGTCCTAGTGACAGATACGCAGTATTTT. Residues: CASSPSKVLVTDTQYF.

The rearrangement links TRBV5-1 to TRBJ2-7; D gene ambiguous. Germline V gene data show CDR1 as SGHRS and CDR2 as YFSETQ. The CDR3 contains 14 residues. V was shortened by 5 bases and J by 2 bases, with 14 bases between the two germline ends. The CDR3 spells CASRKGASPYEQYF. Written as DNA, the CDR3 is TGCGCCAGCAGAAAAGGAGCGTCTCCCTACGAGCAGTACTTC.

The rearrangement joins TRBV9 to TRBJ2-6; 9 bases are a match to TRBD2. The CDR3 length is 19 residues. CDR1 SGDLS and CDR2 YYNGEE come from the germline V gene. The V segment lost 6 bases and the J segment 3 bases; nucleotides outside the gene matches: 16. The CDR3 bases are TGTGCCAGCACCACTTCGTTGGGCGGGAGGGCCGGTGGGGCCAACGTCCTGACTTTC. It translates to CASTTSLGGRAGGANVLTF. Full variable domain (outside the CDR3, taken from reference TRBV9 and TRBJ2-6): DSGVTQTPKHLITATGQRVTLRCSPRSGDLSVYWYQQSLDQGLQFLIQYYNGEERAKGNILERFSAQQFPDLHSELNLSSLELGDSALYFCASTTSLGGRAGGANVLTFGAGSRLTVL.

The chain combines TRBV5-4 with TRBJ1-1; 9 bases fit TRBD1. The CDR3 extends over 16 amino acids. Germline lookup yields CDR1 SGHNT and CDR2 YYREEE (reference sequence). V shed 0 bases and J 3 bases; nucleotides not matched to a gene: 6. The CDR3 nucleotides are TGTGCCAGCAGCTTGGACTGGGACAGGGCCGACACTGAAGCTTTCTTT. Protein: CASSLDWDRADTEAFF.

This chain connects TRBV6-5 to TRBJ1-1, with a possible D match to TRBD1 (6 bases). This CDR3 spans 13 amino acids. Trimming shortened V by 6 bases and J by 1 base, and 9 bases separated the two germline ends. Germline CDR1 and CDR2: MNHEY and SVGAGI. CDR3 sequence (DNA): TGTGCCAGCAGGAACAGGGAGAACACTGAAGCTTTCTTT. It translates to CASRNRENTEAFF.

The CDR3 loop reads CAMQGARGNTIYF. The CDR3 DNA reads TGTGCCATGCAGGGGGCGCGTGGAAACACCATATATTTT. The chain carries TRBV6-6 and TRBJ1-3; TRBD1 matches at 8 bases. Losses at the gene ends were 10 bases for V and 3 bases for J; bases not matched to a gene: 5. The CDR3 runs to 13 residues. Germline assignment: CDR1 MNHNY and CDR2 SVGAGI (reference sequence).

This chain links TRBV2 with TRBJ2-3; 8 bases are shared with TRBD2. This CDR3 contains 15 residues. J was trimmed by 6 bases and V by 5 bases; bases with no gene match: 10. The germline V gene has CDR1 SNHLY and CDR2 FYNNEI. The DNA of the CDR3 is TGTGCCAGCAGTCTCCGAGCTAGGACTAGCGATACGCAGTATTTT. Translating it yields CASSLRARTSDTQYF.

The rearrangement links TRBV6-5 to TRBJ1-1; 8 bases match TRBD1. The V gene's germline CDR1 is MNHEY and CDR2 SVGAGI. V shed 6 bases and J 7 bases; nucleotides not matched to a gene: 13. The CDR3 spans 15 residues. The CDR3 loop reads CASRSEAGGWGEAFF. The CDR3 DNA reads TGTGCCAGCAGGTCAGAGGCAGGGGGCTGGGGTGAAGCTTTCTTT.

V gene TRBV11-3 combines with J gene TRBJ2-2; no definite D call. The CDR3 runs 12 residues. CDR1 and CDR2 (germline): SGHNT, YENEEA. V dropped 0 bases and J dropped 8 bases, with 4 bases sitting between them. For the CDR3, the DNA is TGTGCCAGCAGCTTAGACATTGGGGAGCTGTTTTTT. This encodes CASSLDIGELFF.

The rearrangement joins TRBV5-1 to TRBJ2-1; D perhaps matches TRBD2 (5 bases). Trimming removed 0 bases at V and 7 bases at J, with 8 bases between. The CDR3 is made up of 13 amino acids. Germline loops: CDR1 SGHRS, CDR2 YFSETQ. CDR3 protein: CASSLVWENEQFF. CDR3 DNA: TGCGCCAGCAGCTTGGTCTGGGAGAATGAGCAGTTCTTC.

The V gene is TRBV19, the J gene TRBJ1-1; D not resolved. CDR3 size: 14 residues. CDR1 LNHDA and CDR2 SQIVND come from the germline V gene (reference sequence). Between the trimmed V and J ends, which lost 3 bases and 0 bases, there was a span of 8 bases. Written as DNA, the CDR3 is TGTGCCAGTAGTATGGTAGAGATGAACACTGAAGCTTTCTTT. Its translation is CASSMVEMNTEAFF.

This clone was seen once. The chain has TRBV4-1 and TRBJ1-6, with 10 bases matching TRBD1. CDR3 length equals 16 residues. Per the germline V gene, CDR1 is MGHRA and CDR2 is YSYEKL. V was pared by 6 bases and J by 8 bases, with 10 bases of the junction left unmatched. The CDR3 loop reads CASSSGTGVQYSPLHF. In DNA, the CDR3 is TGCGCCAGCAGTTCCGGGACAGGGGTTCAATATTCACCCCTCCACTTT.

This clone was detected only once. The genes are TRBV4-1 and TRBJ1-1, with 7 bases that match TRBD1. The J segment lost 3 bases and the V segment lost 1 base, leaving 8 bases of the junction unmatched. The CDR3 is 16 amino acids. CDR1 and CDR2 (germline): MGHRA, YSYEKL. CDR3 in DNA: TGCGCCAGCAGCCAAGTCGAACCCGGGACAGACACTGAAGCTTTCTTT. Protein: CASSQVEPGTDTEAFF.

This chain joins TRBV5-4 and TRBJ1-3; D is perhaps TRBD1 (5 bases). The V gene lost 0 bases and the J gene lost 3 bases, with 13 bases spanning the gap. Germline CDR1 reads SGHNT; CDR2 reads YYREEE (reference sequence). The CDR3 runs 16 residues. Here the CDR3 reads CASSLEMGGGGNTIYF. The CDR3 DNA sequence: TGTGCCAGCAGCTTGGAGATGGGGGGTGGTGGAAACACCATATATTTT.

This chain uses TRBV10-2 with TRBJ2-7; TRBD1 is a possible D gene (6 bases). V dropped 0 bases and J dropped 4 bases, with 10 bases sitting between them. Germline loops: CDR1 WSHSY, CDR2 SAAADI. The CDR3 consists of 14 residues. CDR3 nucleotide sequence: TGCGCCAGCAGTGAGTCGTACAGGGCATACGAGCAGTACTTC. This encodes CASSESYRAYEQYF.

The chain recombines TRBV27 with TRBJ2-7, with TRBD1 matching over 8 bases. Per the germline V gene, CDR1 is MNHEY and CDR2 is SMNVEV (reference sequence). With V trimmed by 7 bases and J by 5 bases, 13 bases remained unmatched. This CDR3 spans 15 amino acids. CDR3 protein: CASTPTGVFDDEQYF. CDR3 sequence (DNA): TGTGCCAGCACCCCGACAGGGGTATTTGACGACGAGCAGTACTTC.

The gene calls are TRBV19 and TRBJ1-1; TRBD1 matches 9 bases. The V gene's germline CDR1 is LNHDA and CDR2 SQIVND (reference sequence). There are 16 residues in the CDR3. The junction had 9 bases not matched to a gene; V was cut back by 6 bases and J by 1 base. The CDR3 region is CASRTTGGRGNTEAFF. The CDR3 coding sequence is TGTGCCAGTAGGACGACAGGGGGTCGGGGGAACACTGAAGCTTTCTTT.

The chain uses TRBV5-1 and TRBJ1-1; 7 bases agree with TRBD1. V dropped 4 bases and J dropped 6; count of bases not matched to a gene: 6. This CDR3 contains 13 residues. From germline, CDR1 is SGHRS and CDR2 YFSETQ. CDR3 nucleotides: TGCGCCAGCAGCCTTGACAGGGTGGCTGAAGCTTTCTTT. Amino acids: CASSLDRVAEAFF.

The J gene is TRBJ1-1, the V gene TRBV2; D might be TRBD1 (5 bases). The germline CDR1 and CDR2 sequences are SNHLY and FYNNEI. V gave up 2 bases and J gave up 0 bases, with 16 bases separating them. The CDR3 is 17 residues long. The CDR3 sequence is CASSESKVGGMNTEAFF. CDR3 sequence (DNA): TGTGCCAGCAGTGAATCGAAGGTGGGGGGGATGAACACTGAAGCTTTCTTT.

The genes are TRBV5-4 and TRBJ1-6; D is unresolved. Germline assignment: CDR1 SGHNT and CDR2 YYREEE (reference sequence). The CDR3 spans 13 residues. V lost 3 bases to trimming and J lost 5 bases, with 6 bases between them. The DNA for the CDR3 is TGTGCCAGCAGCTCGCAGAATAATTCACCCCTCCACTTT. Translation: CASSSQNNSPLHF.

The chain is built from TRBV2 and TRBJ2-5, with D perhaps matching TRBD1 (5 bases). This CDR3 region has 15 residues. V was cut by 8 bases and J by 0 bases, with 16 bases left in between. Germline V gene lookup returns CDR1 SNHLY and CDR2 FYNNEI. This CDR3 reads CASRGTDSHQETQYF. Written as DNA, the CDR3 is TGTGCCAGCCGAGGAACCGACAGCCACCAAGAGACCCAGTACTTC.

The V gene is TRBV6-5, the J gene TRBJ2-5, with 9 bases matching TRBD1. This CDR3 comprises 14 residues. Per the germline V gene, CDR1 is MNHEY and CDR2 is SVGAGI. Trimming cost V 1 base and J 3 bases; bases outside gene matches: 0. CDR3 in amino acids: CASSYWTGEETQYF. The CDR3 DNA reads TGTGCCAGCAGTTACTGGACAGGGGAAGAGACCCAGTACTTC.

The chain has TRBV11-2 and TRBJ2-7; TRBD1 aligns across 9 bases. V was clipped by 5 bases and J by 3 bases; unmatched bases: 8. The length of the CDR3 is 15 residues. Per the germline V gene, CDR1 is SGHAT and CDR2 is FQNNGV. The CDR3 protein is CASSIPGQGHYEQYF. The CDR3 DNA sequence: TGTGCCAGCAGCATTCCGGGACAGGGTCACTACGAGCAGTACTTC.

The chain employs TRBV3-1 (or the pseudogene TRBV3-2) and TRBJ2-2, with 10 bases matching TRBD2. V lost 5 bases and J lost 6; bases outside the gene matches: 15. Germline CDR1 is LGHDT and CDR2 is YNNKEL (reference sequence). The CDR3 runs 18 residues. The CDR3 spells CASSARLLVAGGSGELFF. The CDR3 DNA is TGTGCCAGCAGCGCCCGGCTACTGGTAGCGGGAGGTTCCGGGGAGCTGTTTTTT.

The chain links TRBV19 to TRBJ1-3, with 7 bases lining up with TRBD1. Germline assignment: CDR1 LNHDA and CDR2 SQIVND (reference sequence). V lost 5 bases and J lost 0; bases outside the gene matches: 4. The CDR3 totals 15 residues. As DNA, the CDR3 is TGTGCCAGTAGTTTGACAGGGACCTCTGGAAACACCATATATTTT. Translated: CASSLTGTSGNTIYF. Complete variable domain (other parts from reference TRBV19 and TRBJ1-3): DGGITQSPKYLFRKEGQNVTLSCEQNLNHDAMYWYRQDPGQGLRLIYYSQIVNDFQKGDIAEGYSVSREKKESFPLTVTSAQKNPTAFYLCASSLTGTSGNTIYFGEGSWLTVV.

The chain employs TRBV10-1 and TRBJ1-4, with a weak D call TRBD1 (6 bases). Germline CDR1 reads WNHNN; CDR2 reads SYGVQD (reference sequence). V lost 10 bases, J lost 2 bases, and 11 bases lay in between. CDR3 length equals 13 residues. CDR3: CAITQGTNEKLFF. CDR3 in DNA: TGCGCCATCACACAGGGCACTAATGAAAAACTGTTTTTT.

The V call is TRBV7-9, the J call TRBJ2-7; D call uncertain. This CDR3 has 12 amino acids. Trimming shortened V by 1 base and J by 9 bases, and 10 bases separated the two germline ends. Germline-derived CDR1 and CDR2 are SEHNR and FQNEAQ (reference sequence). CDR3 coding DNA: TGTGCCAGCAGCTTAGAGAACACATTGCAGTACTTC. Protein product: CASSLENTLQYF.

The chain combines TRBV11-2 with TRBJ1-4; the D gene is possibly TRBD1 (6 bases). The CDR3 has 14 amino acids. V was pared by 3 bases and J by 5 bases, with 10 bases between. Per germline, CDR1 SGHAT and CDR2 FQNNGV. This chain's CDR3 is CASSFSGTNEKLFF. In DNA form, the CDR3 reads TGTGCCAGCAGCTTCTCCGGGACAAATGAAAAACTGTTTTTT.